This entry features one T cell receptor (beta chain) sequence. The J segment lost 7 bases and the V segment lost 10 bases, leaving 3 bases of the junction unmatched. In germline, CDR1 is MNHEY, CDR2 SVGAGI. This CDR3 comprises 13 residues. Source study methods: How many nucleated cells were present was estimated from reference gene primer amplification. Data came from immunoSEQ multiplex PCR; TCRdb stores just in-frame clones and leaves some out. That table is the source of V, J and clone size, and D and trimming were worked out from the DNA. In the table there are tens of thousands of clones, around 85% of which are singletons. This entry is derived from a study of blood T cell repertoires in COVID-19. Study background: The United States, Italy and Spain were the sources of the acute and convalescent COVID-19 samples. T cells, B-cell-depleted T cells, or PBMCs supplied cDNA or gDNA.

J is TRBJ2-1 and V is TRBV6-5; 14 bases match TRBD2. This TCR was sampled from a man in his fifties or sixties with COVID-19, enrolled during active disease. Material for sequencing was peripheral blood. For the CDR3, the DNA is TGTGCCACCAGGACTAGCGGGAGGAATGAGCAGTTCTTC. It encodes CATRTSGRNEQFF.